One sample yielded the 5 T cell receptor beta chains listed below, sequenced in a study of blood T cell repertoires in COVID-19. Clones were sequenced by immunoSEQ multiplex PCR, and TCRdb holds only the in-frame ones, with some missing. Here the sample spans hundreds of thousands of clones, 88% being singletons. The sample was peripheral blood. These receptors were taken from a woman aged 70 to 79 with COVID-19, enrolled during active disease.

For the CDR3, the DNA is TGTGCCAGCAGGAGAGCCTATGGACTAGCGGCCTCCTACGAGCAGTACTTC. Amino acids: CASRRAYGLAASYEQYF. The V call is TRBV7-2, the J call TRBJ2-7, with 10 bases that match TRBD2. Germline assignment: CDR1 SGHTA and CDR2 FQGNSA. The junction had 11 bases not matched to a gene; V was cut back by 6 bases and J by 0 bases. The CDR3 contains 17 residues.

The CDR3: CASTSLNQPQHF. CDR3 sequence (DNA): TGTGCCAGCACCTCCCTCAATCAGCCCCAGCATTTT. The chain uses TRBV28 and TRBJ1-5; D unclear. The CDR3 totals 12 residues. Germline V gives CDR1 MDHEN, CDR2 SYDVKM. V was trimmed by 7 bases and J by 3 bases, leaving 7 bases between them.

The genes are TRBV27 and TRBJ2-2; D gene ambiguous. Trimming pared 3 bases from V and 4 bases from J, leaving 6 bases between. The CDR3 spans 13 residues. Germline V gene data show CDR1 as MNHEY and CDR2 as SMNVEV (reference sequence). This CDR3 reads CASSFTITGELFF. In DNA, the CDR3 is TGTGCCAGCAGTTTCACAATCACCGGGGAGCTGTTTTTT.

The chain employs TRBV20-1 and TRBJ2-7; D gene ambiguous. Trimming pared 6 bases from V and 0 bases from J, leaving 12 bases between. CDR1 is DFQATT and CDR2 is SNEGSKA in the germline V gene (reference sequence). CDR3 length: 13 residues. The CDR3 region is CSASPLSSYEQYF. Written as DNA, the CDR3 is TGCAGTGCCAGTCCGCTGAGCTCCTACGAGCAGTACTTC.

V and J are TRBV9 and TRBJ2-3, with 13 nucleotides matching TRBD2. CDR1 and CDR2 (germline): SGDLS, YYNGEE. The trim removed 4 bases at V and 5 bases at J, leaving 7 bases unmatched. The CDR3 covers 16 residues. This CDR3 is CASSKGLAGVGDTQYF. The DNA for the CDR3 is TGTGCCAGCAGCAAAGGACTAGCGGGAGTAGGAGATACGCAGTATTTT.